This T cell receptor (beta chain) is drawn from a study of regulatory T cells in long-lasting Graves disease (dated by TCRdb to about 2021). In the study overall: Persistent Graves' disease was defined as antithyroid drug treatment for over 5 years with persistently positive TSH receptor autoantibodies. Persistent Graves' disease patients were compared with newly diagnosed Graves' disease patients by peripheral blood TCR sequencing and RNA sequencing. Persistent Graves' disease patients in the clinical cohort had taken antithyroid drugs for 9 to 11 years on average. A total of some 33 samples were covered by TCR sequencing, comprising 13 persistent and 20 or so newly diagnosed Graves' disease patients. The study took place in China and was registered as a clinical trial.

Libraries came from multiplex PCR. Sequencing instrument: Illumina HiSeq 4000. iRepertoire HTBI primers and Arm-PCR amplification of CDR3 regions were used to construct TCR beta libraries. Gel purification was performed on PCR products prior to sequencing. The paper's processing steps were these. Gene usage analysis of CDR3 amino acid clonotypes used the 50 to 70 TRBV and approximately 13 TRBJ segments found across samples. Filtered high-quality paired reads were merged into contigs using COPE and FqMerger. BLAST was used to align contigs to IMGT TRBV, TRBD and TRBJ reference genes, with CDR3 defined following IMGT. Highly expanded clones were defined as clonotypes with a frequency above 0.1%. Shannon entropy was used to measure repertoire diversity, and the Gini coefficient was used to measure V-J evenness. Public clonotypes were defined as clonotypes shared by more than one individual. TCRdb trimmed public reads at Q25 via fastp, called clones via MiXCR and kept in-frame beta chains. Every CDR3 protein is listed once, alongside the most common genes and DNA of its rows. TCRdb's processing, not the study's, gives the V and J calls here. This sample holds about 470,000 distinct CDR3 sequences; around 21% were observed only once. The biggest ten clones account for over 7.5% of the sample.

Its CDR3 holds 17 amino acids, cysteine through phenylalanine. The sequence is cut down to CDR3 DNA, 51 bases in frame from base 1. The germline V gene specifies MNHGY as CDR1 and SVAAGI as CDR2. Beyond this particular receptor, the publication reports: As a limitation, the authors acknowledged that the small sample size may reduce accuracy. Only peripheral blood was studied, because thyroid tissue, the primary lesion, was inaccessible. A larger number of public clonotypes was shared among persistent patients (fewer than 3,000) than among newly diagnosed patients (approximately 1,000). TRBV28, TRBJ1-2 and TRBJ2-5 were preferentially used in persistent disease, while TRBV20-1 and TRBJ2-1 were favored in newly diagnosed disease. Only the TCR beta chain was sequenced and analyzed. Compared with newly diagnosed patients, patients with persistent Graves' disease had lower TCR Shannon entropy and fewer highly expanded clones, which suggests clonal expansion.

The label giving this sample's time point can be read as: persistent/refractory GD, antithyroid drugs over 5 years with positive TRAb. RNA was extracted from PBMCs in TRIzol for both TCR sequencing and RNA sequencing. Graves' disease was diagnosed according to American Thyroid Association guidelines. Patients were recruited from an endocrinology department in Xi'an, China. Each patient gave roughly 10 milliliters of peripheral blood, collected in an EDTA anticoagulant tube. Ficoll Paque Plus density gradient separation was used to isolate PBMCs, and no further T cell sorting was done. An Agilent 2100 Bioanalyzer and agarose gel were used to assess RNA quality, and a NanoDrop 2000 was used to measure RNA concentration. A remark on this clonotype: The specificity of this receptor is unknown. Mismatch with germline at one junction end may stem from a read error.

Recombination joined TRBV6-9 with TRBJ2-1, with the D gene too uncertain to name. The starting material was peripheral blood mononuclear cells (PBMCs), obtained when the disease was refractory, from a patient treated with antithyroid drugs. This TCR was recovered from a female donor with Graves disease. Here the CDR3 is given as CASSYTPHKTNYNEQFF. The DNA is as follows: TGTGCTAGCAGTTACACGCCCCACAAGACGAACTACAATGAGCAGTTCTTC.